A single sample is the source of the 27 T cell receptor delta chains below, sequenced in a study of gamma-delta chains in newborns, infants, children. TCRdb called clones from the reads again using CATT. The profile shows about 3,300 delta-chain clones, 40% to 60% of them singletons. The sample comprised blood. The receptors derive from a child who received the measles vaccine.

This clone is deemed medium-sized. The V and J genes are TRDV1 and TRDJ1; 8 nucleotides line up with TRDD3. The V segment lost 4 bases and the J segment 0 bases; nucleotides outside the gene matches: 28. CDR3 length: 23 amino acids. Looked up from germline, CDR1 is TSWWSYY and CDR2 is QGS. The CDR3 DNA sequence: TGTGCTCTTGGGGTTAACGTCTGCCCGATTCCGGGGGATATGGGCCCGTACACCGATAAACTCATCTTT. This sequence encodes CALGVNVCPIPGDMGPYTDKLIF.

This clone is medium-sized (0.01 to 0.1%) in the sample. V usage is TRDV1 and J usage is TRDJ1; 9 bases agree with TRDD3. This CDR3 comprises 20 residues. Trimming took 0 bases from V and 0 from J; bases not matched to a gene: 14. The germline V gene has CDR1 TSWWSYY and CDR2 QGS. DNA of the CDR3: TGTGCTCTTGGGGAACTCTTTCCTCCACTGGGGGACTCGTACACCGATAAACTCATCTTT. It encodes CALGELFPPLGDSYTDKLIF.

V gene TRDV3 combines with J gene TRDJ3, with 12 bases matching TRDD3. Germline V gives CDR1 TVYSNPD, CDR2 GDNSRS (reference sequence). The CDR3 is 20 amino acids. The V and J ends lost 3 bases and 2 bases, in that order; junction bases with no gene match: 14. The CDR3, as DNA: TGTGCCTTCCTTCAGTGGGACTGGGGGATACAAACCTGGGACACCCGACAGATGTTTTTC. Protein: CAFLQWDWGIQTWDTRQMFF.

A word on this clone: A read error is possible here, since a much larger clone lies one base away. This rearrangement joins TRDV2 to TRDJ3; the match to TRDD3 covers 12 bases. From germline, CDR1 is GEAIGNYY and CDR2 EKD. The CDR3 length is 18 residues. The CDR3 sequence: CAWEDLLGDTWGTRQMFF. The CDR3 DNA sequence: TGTGCCTGGGAGGATTTACTGGGGGATACTTGGGGCACCCGACAGATGTTTTTC.

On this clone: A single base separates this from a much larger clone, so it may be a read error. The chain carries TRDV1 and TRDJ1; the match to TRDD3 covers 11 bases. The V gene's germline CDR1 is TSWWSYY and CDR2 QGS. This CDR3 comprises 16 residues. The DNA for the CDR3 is TGTGCTCTTGGGGTCTCCTTGGGGGATACGGCCGATAAACCCATCTTT. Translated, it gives CALGVSLGDTADKPIF.

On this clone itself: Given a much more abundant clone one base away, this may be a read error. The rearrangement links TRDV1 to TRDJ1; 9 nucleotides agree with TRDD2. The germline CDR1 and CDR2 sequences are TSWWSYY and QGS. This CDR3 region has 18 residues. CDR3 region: CALGYGPSYSVTTDELIF. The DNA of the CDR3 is TGTGCTCTTGGGTATGGGCCTTCCTACTCCGTAACCACCGATGAACTCATCTTT.

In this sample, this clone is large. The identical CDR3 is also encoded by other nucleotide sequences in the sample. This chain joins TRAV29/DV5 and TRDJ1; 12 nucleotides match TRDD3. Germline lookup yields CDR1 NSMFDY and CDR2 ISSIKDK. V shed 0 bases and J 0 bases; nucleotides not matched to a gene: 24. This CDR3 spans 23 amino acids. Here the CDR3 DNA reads TGTGCAGCAAGCGCGCTGTGTCCTAACCCCTTTTACTGGGGGATACCATACACCGATAAACTCATCTTT. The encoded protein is CAASALCPNPFYWGIPYTDKLIF.

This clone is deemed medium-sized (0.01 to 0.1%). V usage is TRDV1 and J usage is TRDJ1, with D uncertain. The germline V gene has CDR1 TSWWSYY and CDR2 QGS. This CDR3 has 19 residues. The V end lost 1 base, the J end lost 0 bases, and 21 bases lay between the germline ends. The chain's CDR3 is CALGEPPIAVSKDTDKLIF. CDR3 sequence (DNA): TGTGCTCTTGGGGAACCACCTATTGCCGTGTCGAAGGACACCGATAAACTCATCTTT.

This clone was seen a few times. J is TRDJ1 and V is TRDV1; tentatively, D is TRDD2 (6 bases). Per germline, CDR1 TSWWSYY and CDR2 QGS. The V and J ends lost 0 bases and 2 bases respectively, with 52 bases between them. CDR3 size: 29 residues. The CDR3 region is CALGELVFSFVPNWFLFEIIPFQTDKLIF. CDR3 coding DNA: TGTGCTCTTGGGGAACTAGTTTTTAGCTTCGTCCCCAATTGGTTCCTATTCGAGATCATACCCTTTCAGACCGATAAACTCATCTTT.

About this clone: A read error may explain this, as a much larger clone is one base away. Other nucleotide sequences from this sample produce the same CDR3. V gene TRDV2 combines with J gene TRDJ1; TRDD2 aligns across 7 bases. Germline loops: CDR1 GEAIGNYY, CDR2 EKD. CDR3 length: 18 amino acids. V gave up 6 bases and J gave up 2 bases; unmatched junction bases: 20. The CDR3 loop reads CACSPVSSYDSGTDKLIF. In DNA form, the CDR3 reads TGTGCCTGTAGTCCGGTTTCTTCCTATGACAGTGGGACCGATAAACTCATCTTT.

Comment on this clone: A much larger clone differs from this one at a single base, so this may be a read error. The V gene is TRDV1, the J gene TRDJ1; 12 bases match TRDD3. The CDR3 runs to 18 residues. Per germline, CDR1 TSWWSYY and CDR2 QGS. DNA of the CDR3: TGTGCTCTTGGGGATCCCTCCCCCGTACTGGGGGATACCGATAAACCCATCTTT. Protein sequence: CALGDPSPVLGDTDKPIF.

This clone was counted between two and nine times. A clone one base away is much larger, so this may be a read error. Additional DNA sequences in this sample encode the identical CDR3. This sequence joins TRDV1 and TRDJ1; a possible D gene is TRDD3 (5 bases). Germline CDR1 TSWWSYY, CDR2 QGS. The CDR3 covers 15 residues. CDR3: CALGERFRDTDKLIF. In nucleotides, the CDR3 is TGTGCCCTTGGGGAACGGTTTAGGGACACCGATAAACTCATCTTT.

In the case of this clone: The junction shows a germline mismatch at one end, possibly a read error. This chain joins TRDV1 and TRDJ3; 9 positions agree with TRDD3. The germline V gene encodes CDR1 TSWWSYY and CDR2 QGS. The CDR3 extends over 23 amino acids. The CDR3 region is CALGEPLIPLGDSRSRDTRQMFF. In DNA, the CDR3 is TGTGCTCTTGGGGAACCCCTAATTCCTCTGGGGGATTCGCGCTCCCGGGACACCCGACAGATGTTTTTC.

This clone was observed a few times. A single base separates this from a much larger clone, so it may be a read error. CDR3 loop: CACDTVAGDTLSYTDKLIF. CDR3 DNA sequence: TGTGCCTGTGACACCGTGGCGGGGGATACGCTCTCCTACACCGATAAACTCATCTTT. The chain employs TRDV2 and TRDJ1, with 10 bases lining up with TRDD3. Germline CDR1 and CDR2: GEAIGNYY and EKD. The CDR3 runs 19 residues. With V trimmed by 0 bases and J by 0 bases, 12 bases remained unmatched.

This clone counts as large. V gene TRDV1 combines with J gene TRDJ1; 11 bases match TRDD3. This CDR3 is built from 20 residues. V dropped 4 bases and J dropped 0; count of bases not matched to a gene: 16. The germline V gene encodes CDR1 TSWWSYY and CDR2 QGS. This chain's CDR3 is CALGAPIWGIHYPYTDKLIF. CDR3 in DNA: TGTGCTCTTGGGGCCCCTATCTGGGGGATACACTATCCGTACACCGATAAACTCATCTTT.

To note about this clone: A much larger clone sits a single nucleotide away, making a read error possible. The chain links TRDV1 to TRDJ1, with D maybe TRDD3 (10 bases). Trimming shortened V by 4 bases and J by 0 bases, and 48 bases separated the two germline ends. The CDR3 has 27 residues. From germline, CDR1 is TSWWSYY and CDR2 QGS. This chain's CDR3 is CALGVLNGRPSYPLGWGILKYTDKLIF. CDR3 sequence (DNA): TGTGCTCTTGGGGTCCTGAACGGACGGCCTTCCTACCCCTTAGGGTGGGGGATACTCAAGTACACCGATAAACTCATCTTT.

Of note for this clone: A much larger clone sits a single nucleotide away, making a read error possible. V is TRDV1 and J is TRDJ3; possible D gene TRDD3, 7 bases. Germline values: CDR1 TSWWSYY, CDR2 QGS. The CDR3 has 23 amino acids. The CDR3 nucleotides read TGTGCTCTTGGAGAACATAGGTCTTCCTGTTGGGGGACGAGCTCCTGGGACACCCGACAGATGTTTTTC. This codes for CALGEHRSSCWGTSSWDTRQMFF.

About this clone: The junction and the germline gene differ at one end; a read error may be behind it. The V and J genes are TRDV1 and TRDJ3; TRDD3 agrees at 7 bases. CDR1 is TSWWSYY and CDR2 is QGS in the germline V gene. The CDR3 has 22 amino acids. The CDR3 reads CALVSAPVTTRDTPWDTRQTFF. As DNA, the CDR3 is TGTGCTCTTGTCTCAGCCCCGGTGACTACGAGGGATACCCCATGGGACACCCGACAGACGTTTTTC.

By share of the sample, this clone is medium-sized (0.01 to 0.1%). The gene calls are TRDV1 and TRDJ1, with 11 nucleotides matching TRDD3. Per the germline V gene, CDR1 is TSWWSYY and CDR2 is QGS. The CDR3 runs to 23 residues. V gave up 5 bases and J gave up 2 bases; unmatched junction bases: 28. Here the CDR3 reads CALGLPRTEVYSWGIRGTDKLIF. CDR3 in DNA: TGTGCTCTTGGGCTTCCCCGAACGGAGGTGTATTCTTGGGGGATACGGGGGACCGATAAACTCATCTTT.

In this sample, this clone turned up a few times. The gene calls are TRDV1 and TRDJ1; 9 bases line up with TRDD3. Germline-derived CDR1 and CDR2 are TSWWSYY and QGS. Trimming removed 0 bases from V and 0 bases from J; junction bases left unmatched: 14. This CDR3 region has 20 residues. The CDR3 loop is CALGELTSPWGIAHTDKLIF. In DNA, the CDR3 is TGTGCTCTTGGGGAACTTACCTCCCCCTGGGGGATTGCACACACCGATAAACTCATCTTT.

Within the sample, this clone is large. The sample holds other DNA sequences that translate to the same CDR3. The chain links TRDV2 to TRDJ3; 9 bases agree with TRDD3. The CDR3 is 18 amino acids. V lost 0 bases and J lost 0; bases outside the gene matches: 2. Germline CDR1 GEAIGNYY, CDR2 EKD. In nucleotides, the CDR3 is TGTGCCTGTGACACCGGGGGATACAGCTCCTGGGACACCCGACAGATGTTTTTC. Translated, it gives CACDTGGYSSWDTRQMFF.

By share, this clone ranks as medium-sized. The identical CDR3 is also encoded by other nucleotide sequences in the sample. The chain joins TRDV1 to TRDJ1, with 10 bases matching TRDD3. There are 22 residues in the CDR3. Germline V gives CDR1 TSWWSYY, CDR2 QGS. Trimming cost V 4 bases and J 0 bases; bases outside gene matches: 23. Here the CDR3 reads CALGAPFLHFRWGIPYTDKLIF. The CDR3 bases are TGTGCTCTTGGGGCCCCCTTCCTTCACTTTAGGTGGGGGATACCCTACACCGATAAACTCATCTTT.

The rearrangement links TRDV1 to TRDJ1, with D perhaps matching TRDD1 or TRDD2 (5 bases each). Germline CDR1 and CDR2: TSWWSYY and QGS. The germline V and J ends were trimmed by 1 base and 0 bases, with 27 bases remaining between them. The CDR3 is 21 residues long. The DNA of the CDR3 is TGTGCTCTTGGGGAACCCATCTTCCGAAAAATACTCGAAAGCTACACCGATAAACTCATCTTT. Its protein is CALGEPIFRKILESYTDKLIF.

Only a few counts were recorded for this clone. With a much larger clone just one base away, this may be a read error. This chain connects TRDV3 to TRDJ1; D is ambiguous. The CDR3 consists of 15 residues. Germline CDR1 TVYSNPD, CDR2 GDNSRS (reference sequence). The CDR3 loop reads CAFIDPPGKRDKPIF. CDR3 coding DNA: TGTGCCTTTATCGACCCTCCTGGTAAGCGCGATAAACCCATCTTT.

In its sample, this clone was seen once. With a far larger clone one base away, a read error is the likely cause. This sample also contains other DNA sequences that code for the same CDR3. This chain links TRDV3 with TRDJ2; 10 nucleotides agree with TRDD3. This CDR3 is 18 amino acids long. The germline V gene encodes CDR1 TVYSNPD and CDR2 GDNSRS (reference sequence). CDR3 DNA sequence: TGTGCCTTTGGCTTCTCTGTGTGGGGGATACCTTCGACAGCACAACTCTTCTTC. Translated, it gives CAFGFSVWGIPSTAQLFF.

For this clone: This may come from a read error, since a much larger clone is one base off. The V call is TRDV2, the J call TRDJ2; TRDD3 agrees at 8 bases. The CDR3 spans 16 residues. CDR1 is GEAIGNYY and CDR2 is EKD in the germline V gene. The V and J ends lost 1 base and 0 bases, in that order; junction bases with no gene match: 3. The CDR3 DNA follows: TGTGCCTGTGACACAGGGGGGATAGCTTTGACAGCACAACTCTTCTTT. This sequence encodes CACDTGGIALTAQLFF.

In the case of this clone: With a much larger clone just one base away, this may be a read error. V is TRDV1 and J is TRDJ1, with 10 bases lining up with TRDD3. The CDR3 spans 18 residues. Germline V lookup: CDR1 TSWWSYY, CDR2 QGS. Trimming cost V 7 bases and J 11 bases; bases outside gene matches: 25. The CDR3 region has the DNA TGTGCTCTTGTTCCAATGAGAACCAAAGCGGGGGATACGGGGAAGCTCATCTTT. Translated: CALVPMRTKAGDTGKLIF.